Presented here are 25 T cell receptor beta chains from one specimen sequenced in a study of T cells in women clearing cervical HPV infection. Libraries were prepared by immunoSEQ multiplex PCR; TCRdb keeps only in-frame clonotypes and omits some of them. This sample carries roughly 30,000 clones, with approximately 8.1% going to the ten biggest clones. Sequences were obtained from blood buffy coat. The receptors here all came from a woman aged 18-70 years with a cervical HPV16 infection that either progressed to CIN3+ or cleared (not recorded which).

As concerns this clone: The CDR3 extends 3 residues past the end of the read, so its final part is completed from the germline J gene. This chain joins TRBV6-1 and TRBJ1-1; 7 bases line up with TRBD1. CDR3 length: 15 residues. Germline V gives CDR1 MNHNS, CDR2 SASEGT. V dropped 1 base and J dropped 0; count of bases not matched to a gene: 2. The covered CDR3 bases are TGTGCCAGCAGTGAAGGACAGGGCATGAACACTGAA. Amino acids: CASSEGQGMNTE. The full CDR3 is CASSEGQGMNTEAFF.

About this clone: The read finishes 3 residues shy of the CDR3 end, and the germline J gene is used to complete it. J is TRBJ1-1 and V is TRBV5-1; D call uncertain. CDR1 and CDR2 (germline): SGHRS, YFSETQ. Trimming pared 5 bases from V and 5 bases from J, leaving 13 bases between. This CDR3 region has 13 residues. Here the CDR3 reads CASRAGSITEAFF. CDR3 bases read: TGCGCCAGCAGGGCGGGGTCGATTACTGAA.

Notes on this clone: The read ends 3 residues shy of where the CDR3 ends; the end is completed using the germline J gene. V gene TRBV13 combines with J gene TRBJ2-7; TRBD1 matches at 7 bases. Trimming at V came to 4 bases and at J to 3 bases, leaving 6 bases not matched to a gene. The CDR3 runs 14 residues. Germline V CDR1 and CDR2: PRHDT, FYEKMQ (reference sequence). Incomplete CDR3 DNA: TGTGCCAGCAGCTCAGCAGGGGGTTTCTACGAG. It yields the protein CASSSAGGFYE. The full CDR3 protein reads CASSSAGGFYEQYF.

To note about this clone: The read ends 3 residues before the CDR3 terminus; that terminus is restored from the germline J gene. This chain uses TRBV30 with TRBJ2-3; 10 nucleotides line up with TRBD2. With V trimmed by 1 base and J by 4 bases, 2 bases remained unmatched. This CDR3 spans 14 amino acids. The germline V gene has CDR1 GTSNPN and CDR2 SVGIG (reference sequence). The CDR3 region is CAWSGLAGADTQYF. CDR3 bases read: TGTGCCTGGAGTGGTCTAGCGGGAGCAGATACG.

In the case of this clone: The sequenced fragment ends 3 residues before the CDR3 boundary, so the rest is inferred from the germline J gene. The chain carries TRBV6-2 or TRBV6-3 and TRBJ2-2; D perhaps matches TRBD1 (5 bases). There are 15 residues in the CDR3. Germline V gene data show CDR1 as MNHEY and CDR2 as SVGEGT. The CDR3: CASSYLQDPKEKLFF. The DNA read from the CDR3 is TGTGCCAGCAGTTACCTACAGGACCCCAAGGAAAAG.

A word on this clone: The read halts 3 residues ahead of the CDR3 end, with the missing end drawn from the germline J gene. The gene calls are TRBV19 and TRBJ2-1; 10 positions agree with TRBD2. V shed 5 bases, J shed 9 bases, and the junction held 7 bases outside the gene matches. This CDR3 region has 14 residues. In germline, CDR1 is LNHDA, CDR2 SQIVND (reference sequence). This CDR3 is CASSPAGGQGEQFF. CDR3 DNA (partial): TGTGCCAGTAGTCCAGCGGGGGGGCAGGGTGAG.

Incomplete CDR3 DNA: TGCAGTGCTAGTTTGGACAGAGATGGC. Translated, it gives CSASLDRDG. The entire CDR3 sequence reads CSASLDRDGYTF. This chain joins TRBV20-1 and TRBJ1-2, with D tentatively TRBD1 (6 bases). Read data end 3 residues before the CDR3 end; the end is taken from the germline J gene. This CDR3 has 12 residues. From germline, CDR1 is DFQATT and CDR2 SNEGSKA (reference sequence). Trimming took off 3 bases at V and 6 bases at J, with 11 bases between the two ends.

Regarding this clone: Read coverage stops 3 residues before the CDR3 terminus; the germline J gene supplies the remainder. The genes are TRBV7-2 and TRBJ1-2, with TRBD1 matching over 8 bases. CDR1 and CDR2 from the germline V gene are SGHTA and FQGNSA. The CDR3 runs to 15 residues. CDR3 bases read: TGTGCCAGCAGCTACCAGGGGGCTGGTGGGGAGAGC. Protein: CASSYQGAGGES. The CDR3 as a whole reads CASSYQGAGGESYTF.

The sequenced part of the CDR3 DNA is TGTGCCTGGAGTGTACTGGAGAGGGACAATGAG. Protein: CAWSVLERDNE. The full CDR3 is CAWSVLERDNEQFF. The chain recombines TRBV30 with TRBJ2-1, with TRBD2 as a possible D gene (5 bases). The read terminates 3 residues before the CDR3 end, so the remaining end is supplied by the germline J gene. V lost 0 bases and J lost 5, with 11 bases in between. This CDR3 region has 14 residues. Germline V lookup: CDR1 GTSNPN, CDR2 SVGIG (reference sequence).

Details on this clone: One junction end disagrees with the germline gene, perhaps due to a read error. From the germline J gene comes the end of the CDR3, since the read stops 3 residues before it. Other DNA sequences from this sample encode an identical CDR3 as well. V is TRBV7-6 and J is TRBJ1-3; D is perhaps TRBD1 (5 bases). Germline loops: CDR1 SGHVS, CDR2 FNYEAQ. This CDR3 spans 16 amino acids. CDR3 loop: CASSQRDANSGNTIYF. The part of the CDR3 DNA that was read is TGTGCCAGCAGCCAGCGGGACGCCAACTCTGGAAACACT.

Points on this clone: The read halts 3 residues ahead of the CDR3 end, with the missing end drawn from the germline J gene. The chain links TRBV18 to TRBJ1-5; 9 nucleotides line up with TRBD1. Germline CDR1 is KGHSH and CDR2 is LQKENI. Trimming removed 3 bases from V and 7 bases from J; junction bases left unmatched: 4. The CDR3 covers 14 residues. The CDR3 region is CASSPAGQGQPQHF. The CDR3 DNA, read in part, is TGTGCCAGCTCACCGGCGGGACAGGGACAGCCC.

Comment on this clone: The read stops 3 residues short of the end of the CDR3; the missing end is completed from the germline J gene. The chain employs TRBV29-1 and TRBJ2-1, with a weak D call TRBD2 (6 bases). Trimming took off 7 bases at V and 0 bases at J, with 19 bases between the two ends. Germline CDR1 is SQVTM and CDR2 is ANQGSEA. This CDR3 has 16 residues. This chain's CDR3 is CSAEGSGVLSYNEQFF. CDR3 bases read: TGCAGCGCCGAGGGATCGGGGGTACTCTCCTACAATGAG.

Details on this clone: The CDR3 end falls 3 residues outside the read, so it is completed with the germline J gene. V and J are TRBV4-2 and TRBJ1-6; D remains unclear. V lost 3 bases and J 0 bases, leaving 12 bases between the germline ends. The CDR3 has 17 residues. Per germline, CDR1 LGHNA and CDR2 YNFKEQ. This CDR3 reads CASSQIVDDSYNSPLHF. The DNA read from the CDR3 is TGTGCCAGCAGCCAGATAGTCGATGACTCCTATAATTCACCC.

Notes on this clone: The CDR3 extends 3 residues past the end of the read, so its final part is completed from the germline J gene. The chain combines TRBV20-1 with TRBJ2-5; D is perhaps TRBD1 (5 bases). The germline gives CDR1 DFQATT, CDR2 SNEGSKA (reference sequence). The CDR3 is made up of 12 amino acids. The germline V and J ends were trimmed by 5 bases and 2 bases, with 9 bases remaining between them. The sequenced part of the CDR3 DNA is TGCAGTGCTGGGGCCGCTCAAGAGACC. Residues: CSAGAAQET. The whole CDR3 protein reads CSAGAAQETQYF.

This clone is deemed medium-sized by its frequency. The read gets to within 3 residues of the CDR3 end, and the germline J gene fills in the rest. The V and J genes are TRBV19 and TRBJ2-5, with 10 bases fitting TRBD2. This CDR3 has 18 residues. Germline CDR1 reads LNHDA; CDR2 reads SQIVND (reference sequence). The V and J ends lost 0 bases and 5 bases, in that order; junction bases with no gene match: 12. CDR3 sequence reads: CASSIDPRISGGRETQYF. Partial CDR3 DNA: TGTGCCAGTAGTATAGATCCCCGCATTAGCGGGGGGCGGGAGACC.

About this clone itself: The read ends 3 residues shy of where the CDR3 ends; the end is completed using the germline J gene. The same CDR3 arises from other DNA sequences in this sample as well. V usage is TRBV7-6 and J usage is TRBJ1-3; a weak D match, TRBD1 (6 bases). This CDR3 is built from 15 residues. Germline V lookup: CDR1 SGHVS, CDR2 FNYEAQ. V was clipped by 3 bases and J by 3 bases, with 12 bases between them. The CDR3 DNA, read in part, is TGTGCCAGCAGCTTGGAGGGGGTTGGTGGAAACACC. It is translated as CASSLEGVGGNT. The whole CDR3 sequence reads CASSLEGVGGNTIYF. Variable domain in full (rest from reference TRBV7-6 and TRBJ1-3): GAGVSQSPRYKVTKRGQDVALRCDPISGHVSLYWYRQALGQGPEFLTYFNYEAQQDKSGLPNDRFSAERPEGSISTLTIQRTEQRDSAMYRCASSLEGVGGNTIYFGEGSWLTVV.

CDR3 amino acids: CSARGVLQGPSTYEQYF. CDR3 DNA, as far as it was read: TGCAGTGCTAGGGGGGTTCTACAGGGACCGTCTACCTACGAG. The V gene is TRBV20-1, the J gene TRBJ2-7, with a weak D call TRBD1 (6 bases). The CDR3 end falls 3 residues outside the read, so it is completed with the germline J gene. The length of the CDR3 is 17 residues. V was clipped by 3 bases and J by 2 bases, with 23 bases between them. Per germline, CDR1 DFQATT and CDR2 SNEGSKA (reference sequence).

On this clone: The CDR3 end is not reached by the read, which stops 3 residues before it; the germline J gene fills it in. The genes are TRBV20-1 and TRBJ2-5; the D is unclear. This CDR3 has 14 amino acids. The germline gives CDR1 DFQATT, CDR2 SNEGSKA (reference sequence). V was trimmed by 4 bases and J by 0 bases, leaving 12 bases between them. The CDR3 is CSATVGLYQETQYF. The part of the CDR3 DNA that was read is TGCAGTGCTACAGTGGGCCTTTACCAAGAGACC.

To note about this clone: The read comes to an end 3 residues before the CDR3 does, leaving the germline J gene to fill in the end. The chain couples TRBV18 to TRBJ1-2; D might be TRBD1 (5 bases). The germline V gene has CDR1 KGHSH and CDR2 LQKENI. This CDR3 is built from 15 residues. The sequenced part of the CDR3 DNA is TGTGCCAGCTCACCACCGGGGCAGTTGGGAGATACC. This codes for CASSPPGQLGDT. The full CDR3 sequence reads CASSPPGQLGDTYTF.

Comment on this clone: The CDR3 end is not reached by the read, which stops 3 residues before it; the germline J gene fills it in. The chain has TRBV7-9 and TRBJ2-3; TRBD1 matches at 8 bases. Germline V gives CDR1 SEHNR, CDR2 FQNEAQ (reference sequence). There are 15 residues in the CDR3. The V and J ends lost 3 bases and 2 bases, in that order; junction bases with no gene match: 4. Here the CDR3 reads CASSLGQANTDTQYF. The part of the CDR3 DNA that was read is TGTGCCAGCAGCTTGGGACAGGCGAACACAGATACG.

As for this clone: The read finishes 3 residues shy of the CDR3 end, and the germline J gene is used to complete it. The rearrangement links TRBV20-1 to TRBJ1-2; D gene ambiguous. Deletions cut 0 bases from V and 5 bases from J, with 7 bases between. Germline CDR1 reads DFQATT; CDR2 reads SNEGSKA (reference sequence). This CDR3 contains 12 residues. CDR3 bases read: TGCAGTGCTAGAGATAGAGTATATGGC. It yields the protein CSARDRVYG. The full CDR3 protein is CSARDRVYGYTF.

Details on this clone: The observed sequence ends 3 residues before the CDR3 terminus, with the missing tail filled in from the germline J gene. This chain connects TRBV7-9 to TRBJ2-4; D is possibly TRBD2 (5 bases). From germline, CDR1 is SEHNR and CDR2 FQNEAQ (reference sequence). This CDR3 comprises 15 residues. The CDR3 bases that were read are TGTGCCAGCAGCTTAGGGGCGGCTGGAGACTATGGT. Translation: CASSLGAAGDYG. The CDR3 reads in full as CASSLGAAGDYGQYF.

In the case of this clone: The CDR3 end falls 3 residues outside the read, so it is completed with the germline J gene. V is TRBV20-1 and J is TRBJ1-1; 7 bases fit TRBD1. This CDR3 is 13 amino acids long. J gave up 4 bases and V 7 bases, and 9 bases lay outside the gene matches. Germline V gene data show CDR1 as DFQATT and CDR2 as SNEGSKA (reference sequence). This CDR3 is CSVPDREGTEAFF. CDR3 bases read: TGCAGTGTTCCCGACAGGGAGGGCACTGAA.

On this clone: The missing CDR3 end, 3 residues past where the read stops, is filled in from the germline J gene. The chain joins TRBV5-4 to TRBJ2-2; no definite D call. V was shortened by 1 base and J by 1 base, with 11 bases between the two germline ends. Germline loops: CDR1 SGHNT, CDR2 YYREEE (reference sequence). The CDR3 contains 16 residues. The CDR3 protein is CASSLSSRLNTGELFF. The sequenced CDR3 bases are TGTGCCAGCAGCTTGAGTTCGAGACTGAACACCGGGGAG. The complete variable domain, with remaining parts taken from reference TRBV5-4 and TRBJ2-2, reads ETGVTQSPTHLIKTRGQQVTLRCSSQSGHNTVSWYQQALGQGPQFIFQYYREEENGRGNFPPRFSGLQFPNYSSELNVNALELDDSALYLCASSLSSRLNTGELFFGEGSRLTVL.

Of note for this clone: Sequencing ends 3 residues short of the CDR3 end; the germline J gene provides the rest. The rearrangement joins TRBV6-2 or TRBV6-3 to TRBJ1-6, with D uncertain. Germline loops: CDR1 MNHEY, CDR2 SVGEGT. This CDR3 comprises 14 residues. Trimming shortened V by 5 bases and J by 3 bases, and 8 bases separated the two germline ends. CDR3 DNA, as far as it was read: TGTGCCAGCAGTCGAGGGCTCTATAATTCACCC. It encodes CASSRGLYNSP. The CDR3 in its entirety is CASSRGLYNSPLHF.